This T cell receptor beta chain emerged from a study of cytomegalovirus exposure and HLA in healthy donors. Study-level findings and limits: In vitro assays verified that a few CMV-associated chains recognized CMV antigens specifically. V segments that were indistinguishable, TRBV6-2 and TRBV6-3 among them, were omitted from analysis.

The ends lost 5 bases at V and 1 base at J; junction bases unmatched: 4. Germline V gene sequence: CDR1 SQVTM, CDR2 ANQGSEA. CDR3 size: 14 residues. The PCR was carried out with 60 Vbeta primers and 13 Jbeta primers. The data were produced by immunoSEQ multiplex PCR, yet TCRdb's version contains in-frame clones alone and is incomplete. The sample shows about 180,000 clones, roughly 88% of them seen only once. Turning to this clone: Its antigen is as yet unknown.

The specimen was PBMCs. V and J are TRBV29-1 and TRBJ1-1; 10 nucleotides line up with TRBD1. This clonotype originated in a boy between 2 and 10 years old in good health and CMV-seronegative. CDR3 nucleotides: TGCAGCGTTCGGGGACAGGGGCCGAACACTGAAGCTTTCTTT. Translated, it gives CSVRGQGPNTEAFF. Variable domain in full (rest from reference TRBV29-1 and TRBJ1-1): SAVISQKPSRDICQRGTSLTIQCQVDSQVTMMFWYRQQPGQSLTLIATANQGSEATYESGFVIDKFPISRPNLTFSTLTVSNMSPEDSSIYLCSVRGQGPNTEAFFGQGTRLTVV.